This T cell receptor beta chain stems from a study of cytomegalovirus exposure and HLA in healthy donors. CDR3 length: 16 amino acids. Germline assignment: CDR1 LGHNA and CDR2 YNFKEQ. The ends were cut back, 1 base at V and 0 bases at J, with 7 bases in the middle. Ten or more counts support this clone. Its specificity is unknown. General study points: Through in vitro validation, a few CMV-associated chains were shown to be specific for CMV antigens.

Amplification used 60 Vbeta primers and 13 Jbeta primers. The table came from immunoSEQ multiplex PCR; TCRdb's copy has only in-frame clones and leaves some out. The sample has tens of thousands of clones, roughly 79% seen once. The TCR comes from a woman between 40 and 55 years old in good health and CMV-seronegative. The V gene is TRBV4-2, the J gene TRBJ2-6; tentative D call: TRBD1 (5 bases). The sequenced material came from PBMCs. The CDR3 loop is CASSQGGISGANVLTF. Here the CDR3 DNA reads TGTGCCAGCAGCCAAGGGGGCATCTCTGGGGCCAACGTCCTGACTTTC.